The entry below gives a single T cell receptor beta chain sequence along with its context. V was pared by 2 bases and J by 2 bases, with 15 bases between. There are 16 residues in the CDR3. Germline-derived CDR1 and CDR2 are LGHDT and YNNKEL (reference sequence). This sample is drawn from a study of blood T cell repertoires in COVID-19. Clones were sequenced by immunoSEQ multiplex PCR, and TCRdb holds only the in-frame ones, with some missing. The table lists 150,000 to 160,000 clones, over 70% of them singletons. This receptor was identified in a man aged 55 to 70 with acute or convalescent COVID-19. The sample comprised peripheral blood. V is TRBV3-1 (or the pseudogene TRBV3-2) and J is TRBJ1-2; perhaps TRBD1 as D (6 bases). CDR3: CASSQSGAEVNYGYTF. The DNA of the CDR3 is TGTGCCAGCAGCCAATCAGGGGCGGAAGTCAACTATGGCTACACCTTC.